These 27 T cell receptor beta chains were all obtained from the same sample, sequenced in a study of Graves' ophthalmopathy and Graves' hyperthyroidism. The TCR beta CDR3 regions underwent amplification from RNA transcripts. The library came from an HTBI-primed first-round RT-PCR and a second-round multiplex PCR. TCRdb re-analysed the multiplex PCR reads in MiXCR, keeping a single row per CDR3 protein. The table records about 700,000 distinct CDR3 sequences, roughly 39% of them present only once. Material for sequencing was peripheral blood. The receptors here all came from an adult man with Graves' ophthalmopathy.

This clonotype was picked up a small number of times. The chain has TRBV7-9 and TRBJ2-7; D is uncertain. V gave up 3 bases and J gave up 0 bases, with 6 bases separating them. The germline gives CDR1 SEHNR, CDR2 FQNEAQ (reference sequence). The CDR3 sequence is 13 residues long. The CDR3 bases are TGTGCCAGCAGCTTGGCGACCTCCTACGAGCAGTACTTC. Amino acid sequence: CASSLATSYEQYF.

With regard to this clonotype: The junction departs from the called germline gene at one end, perhaps through a read error. V gene TRBV7-7 combines with J gene TRBJ1-5; 7 nucleotides line up with TRBD1. CDR1 and CDR2 from the germline V gene are SSHAT and FNYEAQ (reference sequence). The CDR3 is 20 residues long. The CDR3 region is CASSHYPSTQGLWSNQPQHF. In nucleotides, the CDR3 is TGTGCTAGCAGCCACTACCCCTCAACACAGGGGTTATGGAGCAATCAGCCCCAGCATTTT.

A note on this clonotype: Because the CDR3 is missing its conserved closing phenylalanine or tryptophan, this is likely a read error. The V gene is TRBV29-1, the J gene TRBJ1-1, with a weak D call TRBD1 (5 bases). V lost 8 bases and J lost 0, with 13 bases in between. The CDR3 is 13 amino acids. Per the germline V gene, CDR1 is SQVTM and CDR2 is ANQGSEA. The CDR3 DNA reads TGCAGCTTGGGTGGGGGGATGAACACTGAAGCTTTCCTT. Residues: CSLGGGMNTEAFL.

This clonotype has a handful of counts. V gene TRBV19 combines with J gene TRBJ2-5; maybe TRBD2 (5 bases). CDR1 and CDR2 from the germline V gene are LNHDA and SQIVND (reference sequence). Between the trimmed V and J ends, which lost 4 bases and 5 bases, there was a span of 20 bases. CDR3 length equals 16 residues. CDR3 nucleotide sequence: TGTGCCAGTAGTACACTACGGACCGGAGAGGGCGAGACCCAGTACTTC. Encoded protein: CASSTLRTGEGETQYF.

V gene TRBV13 combines with J gene TRBJ2-7; D remains unclear. The CDR3 runs to 15 residues. Germline V gives CDR1 PRHDT, CDR2 FYEKMQ (reference sequence). V was cut by 3 bases and J by 3 bases, with 15 bases left in between. The CDR3 nucleotides are TGTGCCAGCAGCTTCTATCAGGAATATCACTACGAGCAGTACTTC. This gives the protein CASSFYQEYHYEQYF.

The J gene is TRBJ1-2, the V gene TRBV25-1; a weak D match, TRBD1 (5 bases). The CDR3 is 12 residues long. V gave up 5 bases and J gave up 8 bases, with 12 bases separating them. The germline CDR1 and CDR2 sequences are MGHDK and SYGVNS. CDR3 nucleotide sequence: TGTGCCAGCAGTCAAGGGACTGAGGGCTACACCTTC. Amino acids: CASSQGTEGYTF.

This clonotype was recorded many times. The chain has TRBV10-3 and TRBJ1-5; 7 positions agree with TRBD1. J gave up 6 bases and V 3 bases, and 2 bases lay outside the gene matches. The CDR3 is 13 residues long. Germline lookup yields CDR1 ENHRY and CDR2 SYGVKD. The CDR3 loop is CAISDRGAQPQHF. The CDR3 DNA follows: TGTGCCATCAGTGACAGGGGGGCTCAGCCCCAGCATTTT.

This chain joins TRBV7-9 and TRBJ2-7, with D maybe TRBD1 (6 bases). Germline-derived CDR1 and CDR2 are SEHNR and FQNEAQ (reference sequence). The CDR3 extends over 15 amino acids. V was clipped by 3 bases and J by 0 bases, with 12 bases between them. The CDR3 reads CASSFMTGSSYEQYF. CDR3 sequence (DNA): TGTGCCAGCAGCTTTATGACAGGAAGCTCCTACGAGCAGTACTTC. Variable domain in full (rest from reference TRBV7-9 and TRBJ2-7): DTGVSQNPRHKITKRGQNVTFRCDPISEHNRLYWYRQTLGQGPEFLTYFQNEAQLEKSRLLSDRFSAERPKGSFSTLEIQRTEQGDSAMYLCASSFMTGSSYEQYFGPGTRLTVT.

This rearrangement joins TRBV3-1 to TRBJ1-1; tentatively, D is TRBD1 (5 bases). The CDR3 has 15 residues. CDR1 and CDR2 (germline): LGHDT, YNNKEL (reference sequence). Trimming removed 9 bases from V and 8 bases from J, with 25 bases in between. The CDR3 sequence is CASSTGRGAGLEAFF. CDR3 DNA: TGTGCCAGTTCAACCGGGAGGGGCGCGGGGTTGGAAGCTTTCTTT. Variable domain in full (rest from reference TRBV3-1 and TRBJ1-1): DTAVSQTPKYLVTQMGNDKSIKCEQNLGHDTMYWYKQDSKKFLKIMFSYNNKELIINETVPNRFSPKSPDKAHLNLHINSLELGDSAVYFCASSTGRGAGLEAFFGQGTRLTVV.

Ten or more counts support this clonotype. The rearrangement uses TRBV20-1 and TRBJ1-1, with a possible D match to TRBD1 (5 bases). The CDR3 covers 13 residues. Trimming pared 3 bases from V and 3 bases from J, leaving 11 bases between. The germline V gene encodes CDR1 DFQATT and CDR2 SNEGSKA (reference sequence). DNA of the CDR3: TGCAGTGCTAGGGGGCGGGTCGACACTGAAGCTTTCTTT. It codes for CSARGRVDTEAFF.

This clonotype was detected ten times or more. The chain combines TRBV7-9 with TRBJ1-6; the D is unclear. V was shortened by 1 base and J by 10 bases, with 11 bases between the two germline ends. The CDR3 totals 14 residues. Germline assignment: CDR1 SEHNR and CDR2 FQNEAQ (reference sequence). CDR3 sequence: CASSLGVVGSPLHF. In DNA, the CDR3 is TGTGCCAGCAGCTTAGGTGTGGTTGGGTCACCCCTCCACTTT.

The chain couples TRBV11-3 to TRBJ1-1; a weak D match, TRBD1 (5 bases). Germline V CDR1 and CDR2: SGHNT, YENEEA. V gave up 5 bases and J gave up 5 bases, with 24 bases separating them. The CDR3 consists of 17 residues. The CDR3 nucleotides are TGTGCCAGCAGCCGTACGGTCGGGGAGGGGAGTTCTACTGAAGCTTTCTTT. Its translation is CASSRTVGEGSSTEAFF.

This clonotype was counted ten times or more. The gene calls are TRBV5-5 and TRBJ2-7, with 8 bases fitting TRBD1. V was pared by 3 bases and J by 3 bases, with 2 bases of the junction left unmatched. The germline V gene encodes CDR1 SGHKS and CDR2 YYEKEE (reference sequence). The CDR3 covers 13 residues. The CDR3 DNA sequence: TGTGCCAGCAGCTGGGACAGGATCTACGAGCAGTACTTC. It yields the protein CASSWDRIYEQYF.

This clonotype was recorded a few times. The rearrangement uses TRBV5-1 and TRBJ2-7; D may be TRBD1 (6 bases). The CDR3 extends over 18 amino acids. Trimming took 1 base from V and 0 from J, leaving 20 bases between them. CDR1 is SGHRS, CDR2 YFSETQ, per germline. The CDR3: CASSLIVDRSGSSYEQYF. The CDR3, as DNA: TGCGCCAGCAGCTTGATCGTCGACAGGAGTGGGAGCTCCTACGAGCAGTACTTC.

This clonotype was seen ten or more times. This chain uses TRBV7-8 with TRBJ2-7, with D unclear. V shed 0 bases and J shed 6 bases, with 15 bases lying between them. This CDR3 is built from 15 residues. CDR1 SGHVS and CDR2 FQNEAQ come from the germline V gene. In DNA, the CDR3 is TGTGCCAGCAGCTTAGCGCTGGCAGGAAGTGGCGAGCAGTACTTC. Translated: CASSLALAGSGEQYF.

The chain combines TRBV7-3 with TRBJ2-5, with D perhaps matching TRBD1 (6 bases). The V and J ends lost 4 bases and 1 base respectively, with 13 bases between them. Germline CDR1 and CDR2: SGHTA and FQGTGA. The CDR3 contains 15 residues. The CDR3 is CASSSRAQGQETQYF. CDR3 bases: TGTGCCAGCAGCTCACGAGCACAGGGCCAAGAGACCCAGTACTTC.

V usage is TRBV29-1 and J usage is TRBJ1-2; D unresolved. From germline, CDR1 is SQVTM and CDR2 ANQGSEA. V lost 4 bases and J 12 bases, leaving 12 bases between the germline ends. The CDR3 is 10 amino acids. CDR3 nucleotides: TGCAGCGTTGGGCAACCTGGAAACACCTTC. Its translation: CSVGQPGNTF.

V usage is TRBV9 and J usage is TRBJ2-7; 10 nucleotides align to TRBD1. The junction had 4 bases not matched to a gene; V was cut back by 0 bases and J by 7 bases. Germline V gene lookup returns CDR1 SGDLS and CDR2 YYNGEE. The CDR3 spans 14 residues. CDR3 sequence (DNA): TGTGCCAGCAGCGTAGGACAGGGGGCGCAGGAGCAGTACTTC. It codes for CASSVGQGAQEQYF.

The V call is TRBV29-1, the J call TRBJ1-1; a weak D match, TRBD1 (6 bases). With 4 bases removed from V and 7 bases from J, the gap between germline ends came to 16 bases. The CDR3 loop spans 13 amino acids. Germline V gene sequence: CDR1 SQVTM, CDR2 ANQGSEA. This chain's CDR3 is CSVGQGKRGEAFF. In DNA, the CDR3 is TGCAGCGTTGGCCAGGGGAAGAGGGGTGAAGCTTTCTTT.

This clonotype was counted only a few times. The V and J genes are TRBV19 and TRBJ1-1; D is possibly TRBD1 (6 bases). Trimming cost V 5 bases and J 1 base, with 17 bases left between them. Germline V gene data show CDR1 as LNHDA and CDR2 as SQIVND (reference sequence). This CDR3 is built from 16 residues. CDR3 residues: CASSLYSGGRNTEAFF. CDR3 bases: TGTGCCAGTAGTCTATACAGTGGGGGGCGGAACACTGAAGCTTTCTTT.

This chain uses TRBV19 with TRBJ2-6, with TRBD1 matching over 10 bases. J gave up 2 bases and V 7 bases, and 5 bases lay outside the gene matches. Germline CDR1 is LNHDA and CDR2 is SQIVND (reference sequence). The CDR3 sequence is 16 residues long. The CDR3 DNA sequence: TGTGCCAGTACGGGGACAGGGGATACTGGGGCCAACGTCCTGACTTTC. This translates into CASTGTGDTGANVLTF.

CDR3 in amino acids: CASRNRGGFGYGYTF. CDR3 coding DNA: TGTGCCAGCAGAAACAGGGGAGGTTTTGGGTATGGCTACACCTTC. The chain has TRBV7-3 and TRBJ1-2; 7 bases fit TRBD1. CDR1 and CDR2 (germline): SGHTA, FQGTGA. This CDR3 region has 15 residues. The J segment lost 5 bases and the V segment lost 6 bases, leaving 12 bases of the junction unmatched.

This clonotype was recorded at least ten times. The chain links TRBV7-2 to TRBJ1-1; a possible D gene is TRBD1 (5 bases). CDR1 and CDR2 from the germline V gene are SGHTA and FQGNSA. The CDR3 runs to 13 residues. Trimming cost V 0 bases and J 6 bases, with 8 bases left between them. CDR3 sequence: CASSLAAGAEAFF. The CDR3 DNA sequence: TGTGCCAGCAGCTTAGCAGCGGGGGCTGAAGCTTTCTTT.

The CDR3 DNA sequence: TGTGCCAGCAGTTACCCCGAACACTTT. Its translation: CASSYPEHF. This sequence joins TRBV6-5 and TRBJ1-6; unclear D gene. The CDR3 runs to 9 residues. The germline V and J ends were trimmed by 2 bases and 19 bases, with 6 bases remaining between them. Germline V gene lookup returns CDR1 MNHEY and CDR2 SVGAGI.

J is TRBJ2-7 and V is TRBV7-2; 8 nucleotides align to TRBD2. This CDR3 comprises 9 residues. In germline, CDR1 is SGHTA, CDR2 FQGNSA. The CDR3 nucleotides are TGTGCCAGCAGCGACTATAGCGGGGTA. Encoded protein: CASSDYSGV.

This clonotype was detected many times. V usage is TRBV10-2 and J usage is TRBJ1-2; 7 positions agree with TRBD1. CDR3 length equals 18 residues. CDR1 is WSHSY, CDR2 SAAADI, per germline. V dropped 2 bases and J dropped 1; count of bases not matched to a gene: 13. The chain's CDR3 is CASSERTTGWDLNYGYTF. CDR3 coding DNA: TGCGCCAGCAGTGAGCGGACGACAGGGTGGGACCTTAACTATGGCTACACCTTC.

This sequence joins TRBV4-1 and TRBJ2-7; possibly TRBD2 for D (5 bases). Germline V gene sequence: CDR1 MGHRA, CDR2 YSYEKL. Trimming left V 3 bases short and J 1 base short, with 10 bases between. CDR3 length equals 14 residues. CDR3 bases: TGCGCCAGCAGCCAGTCCGGGGAGTCCTACGAGCAGTACTTC. This encodes CASSQSGESYEQYF.